This TCR beta chain was documented in a study of blood T cell repertoires in COVID-19 (dated by TCRdb to 2018 to 2021). About the investigation overall: Samples covering the acute and convalescent phases of COVID-19 were provided by collaborators in the United States, Italy and Spain. The prospective study material was composed of cDNA or gDNA derived from T cells, B-cell-depleted T cells, or PBMCs. Deeply sampled blood TCRbeta repertoires from subjects exposed to, actively infected with, or recovered from COVID-19 were included in the dataset. The repertoires were made available in a free public database intended to serve as a resource for research on the immune response to SARS-CoV-2. The samples were drawn from two sources: the first 160 participants of the ongoing ImmuneRACE study, and 950 to 1,500 subjects contributed by 6 global collaborators. The sample metadata nearly always contained a de-identified subject ID, COVID-19 status, age in years and sex. HLA class I and class II types, where available, came from metadata supplied by the sample provider rather than from assay-based typing.

TCRbeta CDR3 regions were amplified from genomic DNA by means of the immunoSEQ Assay, a bias-controlled multiplex PCR. The authors processed their data as follows. Nucleated cell counts per sample were estimated from amplification of reference gene primers within the assay. Sequence reads were collapsed and filtered to measure the absolute abundance of every unique TCRbeta CDR3 rearrangement. Productive Simpson clonality was computed per sample as the square root of Simpson's diversity index over productive rearrangements. TCRdb provides this immuneACCESS table in a form limited to in-frame rearrangements. Some clones are lacking; in checked studies, under half of them reflect an unresolved V gene, and why the rest are absent is not known. V, J and clone size are taken as reported in that table, and D and trimming were inferred from the DNA itself. The sample data list around 150,000 clones, and about 86% of these were observed just once. Approximately 9.1% of the sample is held by the ten biggest clonotypes.

What the work shows at the level of the full study, not this receptor alone: How much clinical and demographic metadata was included differed by source and by participant, and the metadata was provided uncurated.

CDR1 and CDR2 are drawn from the germline V gene (reference sequence): MNHNY, SVGAGI. The junction carries 16 bases between V and J, which are trimmed by 10 bases and 3 bases respectively. Its CDR3 holds 14 amino acids, cysteine through phenylalanine. Just CDR3 DNA is preserved here, 42 bases in frame from base 1. On this clone: Its antigen remains unidentified. No clone much larger than this one lies a single base away; base qualities are absent.

Collaborating institutions collected whole blood in K2EDTA tubes following their own protocols. For TCRbeta analysis, collaborators shipped samples as frozen whole blood, isolated PBMCs, or DNA extracted from either of those sample types. The clonotype comes from a woman in her sixties or seventies with active or convalescent COVID-19. Sequences were obtained from peripheral blood. The chain joins TRBV6-6 to TRBJ1-5; the D segment could be TRBD1, given 5 matching bases. Here is the DNA: TGTGCCATCACGACCGGACATTTCAATCAGCCCCAGCATTTT. It translates to CAITTGHFNQPQHF.